This T cell receptor beta chain originates from a study of vaccination effects on CD4 cells after COVID-19. Broader study findings: The study enrolled few convalescent patients and sampled no early post-infection timepoints. Only a single clone (1 of 255 vaccine-induced clones in healthy vaccinees) cross-reacted with common cold coronaviruses. Marked contraction was observed in infection-induced and vaccine-induced clones late after vaccination.

Here immunoSEQ multiplex PCR was the method, and the copy in TCRdb shows in-frame clones only, minus some. This sample has roughly 75,000 clones, with 65% to 85% found just once. As for this clone: The antigen is unknown.

Antigen-specific CD4+ T cells were expanded (with viral peptide pools) by the ViraFEST assay ahead of sequencing. Cultured cells yielded isolated CD4+ T cells after roughly 11 days. None of these healthy vaccinees had been infected with SARS-CoV-2 before vaccination. The sequences come from CD4+ T cells from PBMCs cultured with HCoV-OC43 spike peptides, collected before COVID-19 vaccination. Subset in this sample: HCoV-OC43 spike overlapping peptide pool stimulation. The clonotype comes from a human donor who received a COVID-19 vaccine.

In nucleotides, the CDR3 is TGTGCCAGCAGCTATACAGGGCTTAATGAAAAACTGTTTTTT. It yields the protein CASSYTGLNEKLFF. The V and J genes are TRBV7-2 and TRBJ1-4; D may be TRBD1 (6 bases). There are 14 residues in the CDR3. With 4 bases removed from V and 4 bases from J, the gap between germline ends came to 10 bases. The germline V gene encodes CDR1 SGHTA and CDR2 FQGNSA.